These T cell receptor beta chains were read from a single sample in a study of cytomegalovirus exposure and HLA in healthy donors. TCRdb keeps only in-frame clones here, not all; method: immunoSEQ multiplex PCR. The sample lists 150,000 to 200,000 clones; about 82% were seen once. The sample comprised PBMCs. Receptor source: a man aged 25 to 45 in good health and CMV-seropositive. CDR3s leave out the opening cysteine and the closing phenylalanine or tryptophan. Expanded clones get a size class; other rows say once, few or many, or leave the size out.

V gene	J gene	CDR3 length	clone size	CDR3 protein
TRBV7-2	TRBJ1-2	13	once	ASSLHGLTNYGYT
TRBV4-2	TRBJ1-5	12	few	ASSQDLSGRAQH
TRBV10-2	TRBJ2-7	13	.	ASSGRGAIGYEQY
TRBV4-1	TRBJ1-6	14	few	ASSHGTEKYNSPLH
TRBV7-3	TRBJ1-1	13	once	ASSLGGRGNTEAF
TRBV4-1	TRBJ2-7	13	.	ASSPFRGGGYEQY
TRBV18	TRBJ1-2	11	.	ASSPAAGYGYT
TRBV27	TRBJ2-1	14	.	ASSLQGTGGYNEQF
TRBV16	TRBJ1-1	13	.	ASSQFLDGYYEAF
TRBV2	TRBJ1-3	10	once	ARRTGGNTIY
TRBV4-3	TRBJ1-2	14	.	ASSQGDLDRGYGYT
TRBV13	TRBJ1-4	13	.	ASSLRDRGDEKLF
TRBV6-4	TRBJ2-7	12	.	ASLTSGDPYEQY
TRBV27	TRBJ1-1	14	.	ASSLTGQGFLAEAF
TRBV5-1	TRBJ1-1	11	.	ASMSQGDTEAF
TRBV7-2	TRBJ2-2	14	few	ASSLDMDRVVRELF
TRBV2	TRBJ2-7	15	.	ASSELTSGGPIYEQY
TRBV19	TRBJ1-2	10	.	ASSGGPYGYT
TRBV4-3	TRBJ1-1	11	.	ASQYGTGTEAF
TRBV7-9	TRBJ1-2	12	.	ASSPGQGADGYT
TRBV6-5	TRBJ2-3	10	.	ASSSYTDTQY
TRBV4-1	TRBJ2-6	17	.	ASSQVSRTYYSGANVLT
TRBV5-8	TRBJ2-3	13	once	ASSLRGGDADTQY
TRBV9	TRBJ1-2	13	.	ASSVVKTGEYGYT
TRBV5-6	TRBJ2-7	12	.	ASAAALHPYEQY
TRBV27	TRBJ1-2	11	.	ASSQGADYGYT
TRBV7-2	TRBJ2-7	13	.	ASSSRTGGLYEQY
TRBV7-9	TRBJ2-3	15	.	ASSTRLAGGYGDTQY
TRBV18	TRBJ1-2	11	.	ASSPSGTDGYT
TRBV15	TRBJ2-7	12	.	ATSSSQGLNEQY
TRBV9	TRBJ2-2	14	.	ASSPSGGAITGELF
TRBV19	TRBJ2-1	10	.	ASSVLGDEQF
TRBV7-6	TRBJ2-2	15	.	ASSLRDWTGNTGELF
TRBV18	TRBJ2-7	11	.	ASSPGQAGEQY
TRBV4-3	TRBJ2-1	12	.	ASSPLVGHNEQF
TRBV2	TRBJ2-2	15	.	ASSEMLAATNTGELF
TRBV6-5	TRBJ2-5	14	.	ASSHWTSGAQETQY
TRBV27	TRBJ2-1	12	.	ASRDFSSYNEQF
TRBV5-1	TRBJ2-5	15	.	ASSLAGGSGAQETQY
TRBV13	TRBJ2-2	15	.	ASSLGSQGRDTGELF
TRBV6-5	TRBJ2-7	14	.	ASSSPSGQGFLREY
TRBV2	TRBJ2-2	13	.	ASSGLAGMGGELF
TRBV30	TRBJ2-7	11	.	AWARDRVGEQY
TRBV5-8	TRBJ2-5	13	.	ASSWGVGQQETQY
TRBV14	TRBJ1-2	15	.	ASSHRRMTGTGPGYT
TRBV7-2	TRBJ2-7	12	.	ASSLGGRTYEQY
TRBV27	TRBJ1-6	14	.	ASSSQGPDYNSPLH
TRBV14	TRBJ2-3	16	.	ASSLTSGGIRDTDTQY
TRBV4-1	TRBJ1-1	12	.	ASSQEDRYTEAF
TRBV29-1	TRBJ1-2	12	.	SVEQGVGIDGYT
TRBV21-1	TRBJ2-7	7	once	ASTREQY
TRBV18	TRBJ1-4	14	.	ASSGDRVTANEKLF